The clone carrying this T cell receptor beta chain showed up just a few times. The data are from a study of blood T cells in healthy people across ages. Trimming at V came to 5 bases and at J to 2 bases, leaving 9 bases not matched to a gene. The CDR3 has 16 residues. From germline, CDR1 is SGHAT and CDR2 FQDESV (reference sequence). Primers used in a second PCR of about 7 to 12 cycles were a sample-barcoded 5' primer and a J-beta primer mix. MiXCR, applied by TCRdb to the 5' RACE reads, yields one record per CDR3 protein. Seen here are hundreds of thousands of distinct CDR3 sequences, roughly 25% observed once, and the top ten hold around 9.2%. In addition, the sample was reused for a study of T cells of mothers and their children.

What was sequenced was blood. This rearrangement joins TRBV11-1 to TRBJ2-3, with 8 bases fitting TRBD1. The sequence derives from a boy aged 5-17 years in good health. This CDR3 reads CASSPGTGVVTDTQYF. The DNA of the CDR3 is TGTGCCAGCAGCCCCGGGACAGGCGTCGTCACAGATACGCAGTATTTT.